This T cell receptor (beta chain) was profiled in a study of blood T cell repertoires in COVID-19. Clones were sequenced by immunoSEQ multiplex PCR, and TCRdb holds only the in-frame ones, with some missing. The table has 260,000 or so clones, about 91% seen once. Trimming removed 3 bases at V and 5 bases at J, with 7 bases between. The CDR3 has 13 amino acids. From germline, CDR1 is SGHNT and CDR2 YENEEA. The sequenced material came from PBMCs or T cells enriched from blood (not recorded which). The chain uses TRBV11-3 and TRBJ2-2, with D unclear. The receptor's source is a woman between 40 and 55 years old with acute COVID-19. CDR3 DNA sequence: TGTGCCAGCAGCTTGGAAGCGACCGGGGAGCTGTTTTTT. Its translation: CASSLEATGELFF.